This is a list of T cell receptor beta chains from one sample in a study of CD8 T cells in Susac syndrome. TCRdb redid the calling of the immunoSEQ multiplex PCR reads with MiXCR, one entry per CDR3 protein. Of more than 95,000 distinct CDR3 sequences in the sample, more than 90% are singletons; the top ten hold 0.07% to 0.09%. Sequencing input: CD4+ T cells from PBMCs. The receptors stem from a human donor in good health. The CDR3 runs from the conserved cysteine through the conserved F or W. The order of the fields is CDR3 protein, CDR3 DNA, D gene, J gene, clone size, V gene. D genes are given only for firm matches. Part of the rows lack a size; the others show once, few, many or a class for expanded clones.

CDR3aa: CASRATSSYEQYF
CDR3nt: TGTGCCAGCAGGGCCACGAGCTCCTACGAGCAGTACTTC
d_gene: NA
j_gene: TRBJ2-7
abundance: few
v_gene: TRBV12-3/TRBV12-4

CDR3aa: CSVVLRGGSGYTF
CDR3nt: TGCAGCGTTGTACTAAGGGGGGGAAGTGGCTACACCTTC
d_gene: NA
j_gene: TRBJ1-2
abundance: NA
v_gene: TRBV29-1

CDR3aa: CASSLNIGGSYEQYF
CDR3nt: TGTGCCAGCAGCCTCAACATAGGGGGCTCCTACGAGCAGTACTTC
d_gene: NA
j_gene: TRBJ2-7
abundance: NA
v_gene: TRBV11-2

CDR3aa: CASSLRGGVPYEQYF
CDR3nt: TGTGCCAGCAGCTTACGGGGGGGGGTACCCTACGAGCAGTACTTC
d_gene: TRBD2
j_gene: TRBJ2-7
abundance: once
v_gene: TRBV7-8

CDR3aa: CASSQGLAGDNEQFF
CDR3nt: TGCGCCAGCAGCCAAGGCCTAGCGGGAGACAATGAGCAGTTCTTC
d_gene: TRBD2
j_gene: TRBJ2-1
abundance: NA
v_gene: TRBV4-3

CDR3aa: CASSQAGAQGNTEAFF
CDR3nt: TGCGCCAGCAGCCAAGCTGGGGCACAGGGGAACACTGAAGCTTTCTTT
d_gene: NA
j_gene: TRBJ1-1
abundance: NA
v_gene: TRBV4-1

CDR3aa: CASGPKDRAYTEAFF
CDR3nt: TGTGCTAGTGGTCCCAAGGACAGGGCATACACTGAAGCTTTCTTT
d_gene: TRBD1
j_gene: TRBJ1-1
abundance: NA
v_gene: TRBV12-5

CDR3aa: CASSEATGSQPQHF
CDR3nt: TGTGCCAGCAGTGAAGCAACAGGGAGTCAGCCCCAGCATTTT
d_gene: NA
j_gene: TRBJ1-5
abundance: NA
v_gene: TRBV2

CDR3aa: CASSLPLDTQYF
CDR3nt: TGTGCCAGCAGCTTGCCGTTAGATACGCAGTATTTT
d_gene: NA
j_gene: TRBJ2-3
abundance: NA
v_gene: TRBV5-4

CDR3aa: CASSLEEEGTEAFF
CDR3nt: TGTGCCAGCAGTTTAGAAGAGGAGGGCACTGAAGCTTTCTTT
d_gene: NA
j_gene: TRBJ1-1
abundance: NA
v_gene: TRBV28

CDR3aa: CAWSVGIDQPQHF
CDR3nt: TGTGCCTGGAGTGTAGGAATAGATCAGCCCCAGCATTTT
d_gene: NA
j_gene: TRBJ1-5
abundance: NA
v_gene: TRBV30

CDR3aa: CASSSMIDEQFF
CDR3nt: TGTGCCAGCAGTTCAATGATCGATGAGCAGTTCTTC
d_gene: NA
j_gene: TRBJ2-1
abundance: NA
v_gene: TRBV6-6

CDR3aa: CAISRGSTAPLHF
CDR3nt: TGTGCCATTTCCCGAGGGTCAACCGCACCCCTCCACTTT
d_gene: NA
j_gene: TRBJ1-6
abundance: NA
v_gene: TRBV3-1

CDR3aa: CASSPSGGNNYGYTF
CDR3nt: TGTGCCAGCAGCCCTAGTGGGGGGAATAACTATGGCTACACCTTC
d_gene: NA
j_gene: TRBJ1-2
abundance: NA
v_gene: TRBV7-9

CDR3aa: CASSQDLASGMDEQYF
CDR3nt: TGTGCCAGCAGCCAAGATCTCGCTAGCGGAATGGACGAGCAGTACTTC
d_gene: TRBD2
j_gene: TRBJ2-7
abundance: NA
v_gene: TRBV3-1

CDR3aa: CASTVRNNEQFF
CDR3nt: TGTGCCAGCACTGTCCGGAACAATGAGCAGTTCTTC
d_gene: NA
j_gene: TRBJ2-1
abundance: NA
v_gene: TRBV2

CDR3aa: CSARGGTENSPLHF
CDR3nt: TGCAGTGCTAGAGGGGGGACTGAGAATTCACCCCTCCACTTT
d_gene: NA
j_gene: TRBJ1-6
abundance: NA
v_gene: TRBV20-1

CDR3aa: CASSPSQASSGNTIYF
CDR3nt: TGTGCCAGCAGCCCGAGCCAGGCATCCTCTGGAAACACCATATATTTT
d_gene: NA
j_gene: TRBJ1-3
abundance: once
v_gene: TRBV7-9

CDR3aa: CAISGGRETQYF
CDR3nt: TGTGCCATCAGTGGCGGGAGAGAGACCCAGTACTTC
d_gene: TRBD2
j_gene: TRBJ2-5
abundance: NA
v_gene: TRBV10-3

CDR3aa: CASCVGGADTQYF
CDR3nt: TGTGCCAGTTGTGTGGGGGGTGCAGATACGCAGTATTTT
d_gene: NA
j_gene: TRBJ2-3
abundance: NA
v_gene: TRBV19

CDR3aa: CASSHAEGSSYEQYF
CDR3nt: TGTGCCAGCAGCCACGCGGAGGGGAGCTCCTACGAGCAGTACTTC
d_gene: NA
j_gene: TRBJ2-7
abundance: NA
v_gene: TRBV4-2

CDR3aa: CASRNRATGNEQFF
CDR3nt: TGTGCCAGTAGGAACAGGGCTACGGGGAATGAGCAGTTCTTC
d_gene: NA
j_gene: TRBJ2-1
abundance: once
v_gene: TRBV19

CDR3aa: CASTPRRGDTEAFF
CDR3nt: TGTGCCAGTACCCCGAGGAGGGGGGACACTGAAGCTTTCTTT
d_gene: NA
j_gene: TRBJ1-1
abundance: NA
v_gene: TRBV19

CDR3aa: CASSFSFSSEAFF
CDR3nt: TGTGCCAGCAGCTTTTCTTTTTCCTCCGAAGCTTTCTTT
d_gene: NA
j_gene: TRBJ1-1
abundance: few
v_gene: TRBV7-2

CDR3aa: CASSVDITSYEQYF
CDR3nt: TGTGCCAGCAGCGTAGATATAACCTCCTACGAGCAGTACTTC
d_gene: NA
j_gene: TRBJ2-7
abundance: NA
v_gene: TRBV9

CDR3aa: CSASWDRMNTEAFF
CDR3nt: TGCAGTGCTAGCTGGGACAGGATGAACACTGAAGCTTTCTTT
d_gene: TRBD1
j_gene: TRBJ1-1
abundance: NA
v_gene: TRBV20-1

CDR3aa: CASSMIEYGYTF
CDR3nt: TGTGCCAGTAGTATGATTGAATATGGCTACACCTTC
d_gene: NA
j_gene: TRBJ1-2
abundance: NA
v_gene: TRBV19

CDR3aa: CSARGLGPDTQYF
CDR3nt: TGCAGCGCCCGAGGGTTGGGTCCAGATACGCAGTATTTT
d_gene: NA
j_gene: TRBJ2-3
abundance: NA
v_gene: TRBV29-1

CDR3aa: CASSWQLYEQYF
CDR3nt: TGTGCCAGCAGTTGGCAGCTCTACGAGCAGTACTTC
d_gene: NA
j_gene: TRBJ2-7
abundance: NA
v_gene: TRBV2

CDR3aa: CASSSPFTKELFF
CDR3nt: TGTGCCAGCAGCTCCCCGTTTACCAAGGAGCTGTTTTTT
d_gene: NA
j_gene: TRBJ2-2
abundance: NA
v_gene: TRBV7-2

CDR3aa: CAGYPSRSYGYTF
CDR3nt: TGTGCCGGGTATCCGAGCCGAAGCTATGGCTACACCTTC
d_gene: NA
j_gene: TRBJ1-2
abundance: NA
v_gene: TRBV30

CDR3aa: CASSLYPQPQHF
CDR3nt: TGTGCCAGCAGCCTCTACCCTCAGCCCCAGCATTTT
d_gene: NA
j_gene: TRBJ1-5
abundance: NA
v_gene: TRBV7-9

CDR3aa: CASSRRDSARGGAFF
CDR3nt: TGTGCCAGCAGCCGGCGGGACTCAGCTCGGGGAGGAGCTTTCTTT
d_gene: NA
j_gene: TRBJ1-1
abundance: NA
v_gene: TRBV4-2

CDR3aa: CSVGAGQSEKLFF
CDR3nt: TGCAGCGTTGGCGCCGGACAGTCTGAAAAACTGTTTTTT
d_gene: NA
j_gene: TRBJ1-4
abundance: NA
v_gene: TRBV29-1

CDR3aa: CASSQLRGFQETQYF
CDR3nt: TGCGCCAGCAGCCAACTCAGGGGTTTCCAAGAGACCCAGTACTTC
d_gene: NA
j_gene: TRBJ2-5
abundance: NA
v_gene: TRBV4-1

CDR3aa: CASSQGVGANVLTF
CDR3nt: TGTGCCAGCAGTCAAGGGGTGGGGGCCAACGTCCTGACTTTC
d_gene: NA
j_gene: TRBJ2-6
abundance: NA
v_gene: TRBV7-2

CDR3aa: CASSVAAGYGEEQYF
CDR3nt: TGTGCCAGCAGCGTAGCGGCAGGGTATGGAGAAGAGCAGTACTTC
d_gene: NA
j_gene: TRBJ2-7
abundance: NA
v_gene: TRBV9

CDR3aa: CASSLSASGTYNEQFF
CDR3nt: TGCGCCAGCAGCTTGTCGGCTAGCGGGACTTACAATGAGCAGTTCTTC
d_gene: TRBD2
j_gene: TRBJ2-1
abundance: NA
v_gene: TRBV5-1

CDR3aa: CSVEWQLGYTF
CDR3nt: TGCAGCGTTGAGTGGCAGTTGGGCTACACCTTC
d_gene: NA
j_gene: TRBJ1-2
abundance: NA
v_gene: TRBV29-1

CDR3aa: CASSLPTGSDTEAFF
CDR3nt: TGCGCCAGCAGCCTCCCGACAGGGTCGGACACTGAAGCTTTCTTT
d_gene: TRBD1
j_gene: TRBJ1-1
abundance: NA
v_gene: TRBV5-1

CDR3aa: CAWSEVGGYTF
CDR3nt: TGTGCCTGGAGTGAGGTCGGCGGCTACACCTTC
d_gene: NA
j_gene: TRBJ1-2
abundance: NA
v_gene: TRBV30

CDR3aa: CASSLGQAYSGNTIYF
CDR3nt: TGTGCCAGCAGCTTAGGGCAGGCCTACTCTGGAAACACCATATATTTT
d_gene: NA
j_gene: TRBJ1-3
abundance: NA
v_gene: TRBV7-2

CDR3aa: CSVEGTNTEAFF
CDR3nt: TGCAGCGTTGAAGGGACAAACACTGAAGCTTTCTTT
d_gene: NA
j_gene: TRBJ1-1
abundance: NA
v_gene: TRBV29-1

CDR3aa: CASSRRQGGMVETQYF
CDR3nt: TGCGCCAGCAGCCGCCGACAGGGTGGTATGGTAGAGACCCAGTACTTC
d_gene: TRBD1
j_gene: TRBJ2-5
abundance: once
v_gene: TRBV4-1

CDR3aa: CASSLAHAGTSGLYEQYF
CDR3nt: TGTGCCAGCAGCTTAGCCCACGCCGGGACTAGCGGCCTCTACGAGCAGTACTTC
d_gene: TRBD2
j_gene: TRBJ2-7
abundance: NA
v_gene: TRBV7-2

CDR3aa: CASSRLVSSYNEQFF
CDR3nt: TGTGCCAGCAGTCGGCTTGTGAGCTCCTACAATGAGCAGTTCTTC
d_gene: NA
j_gene: TRBJ2-1
abundance: NA
v_gene: TRBV6-5

CDR3aa: CATSRQVFPSTDTQYF
CDR3nt: TGTGCCACCAGCAGACAAGTTTTCCCTAGCACAGATACGCAGTATTTT
d_gene: NA
j_gene: TRBJ2-3
abundance: NA
v_gene: TRBV15

CDR3aa: CSALSAETQYF
CDR3nt: TGCAGTGCCCTGTCGGCCGAGACCCAGTACTTC
d_gene: NA
j_gene: TRBJ2-5
abundance: NA
v_gene: TRBV20-1

CDR3aa: CATSDRTSGSVTGELFF
CDR3nt: TGTGCCACCAGTGATCGGACTAGCGGGAGTGTCACCGGGGAGCTGTTTTTT
d_gene: TRBD2
j_gene: TRBJ2-2
abundance: once
v_gene: TRBV24-1

CDR3aa: CASSFWKGEETQYF
CDR3nt: TGCGCCAGCAGCTTCTGGAAGGGTGAAGAGACCCAGTACTTC
d_gene: NA
j_gene: TRBJ2-5
abundance: NA
v_gene: TRBV5-1

CDR3aa: CASSLNRFEAFF
CDR3nt: TGTGCCAGCAGCTTGAACCGCTTTGAAGCTTTCTTT
d_gene: NA
j_gene: TRBJ1-1
abundance: NA
v_gene: TRBV11-1

CDR3aa: CASSERDRGDTQYF
CDR3nt: TGTGCCAGCAGTGAGCGGGACAGGGGTGATACGCAGTATTTT
d_gene: TRBD1
j_gene: TRBJ2-3
abundance: NA
v_gene: TRBV6-1

CDR3aa: CASSQPLLGNEQFF
CDR3nt: TGCGCCAGCAGCCAACCCCTACTGGGCAATGAGCAGTTCTTC
d_gene: NA
j_gene: TRBJ2-1
abundance: NA
v_gene: TRBV4-1

CDR3aa: CASSEQATLLAEQYF
CDR3nt: TGTGCCAGCAGTGAGCAGGCTACTCTACTAGCGGAGCAGTACTTC
d_gene: TRBD2
j_gene: TRBJ2-7
abundance: NA
v_gene: TRBV2

CDR3aa: CAWSDPRAREKLFF
CDR3nt: TGTGCCTGGAGTGATCCGAGAGCGCGAGAAAAACTGTTTTTT
d_gene: NA
j_gene: TRBJ1-4
abundance: NA
v_gene: TRBV30

CDR3aa: CASSVSGGYPGYTF
CDR3nt: TGTGCCAGCAGCGTAAGTGGCGGATACCCTGGCTACACCTTC
d_gene: NA
j_gene: TRBJ1-2
abundance: NA
v_gene: TRBV9

CDR3aa: CASSSTGRSNQPQHF
CDR3nt: TGTGCCAGCAGCTCCACAGGGAGAAGTAATCAGCCCCAGCATTTT
d_gene: NA
j_gene: TRBJ1-5
abundance: NA
v_gene: TRBV27

CDR3aa: CASSPWEGYTF
CDR3nt: TGTGCCAGCAGTCCATGGGAAGGCTACACCTTC
d_gene: NA
j_gene: TRBJ1-2
abundance: NA
v_gene: TRBV6-6

CDR3aa: CASSHGTPNTEAFF
CDR3nt: TGTGCCAGCAGCCACGGGACACCAAACACTGAAGCTTTCTTT
d_gene: NA
j_gene: TRBJ1-1
abundance: once
v_gene: TRBV6-5